This T cell receptor (beta chain) appears in the sequencing data of a study of blood T cell repertoires in COVID-19. As for the study in general: Some COVID-19 samples were acute and others convalescent; all came from the United States, Italy and Spain.

TCRdb's table, derived via immunoSEQ multiplex PCR, lists solely in-frame clones and lacks some. The sample has under 95,000 clones, 83% seen once; the top ten hold about 29%. Germline CDR1 is MNHEY and CDR2 is SMNVEV (reference sequence). There are 19 residues in the CDR3. V shed 6 bases and J 5 bases; nucleotides not matched to a gene: 20. The source is a woman aged 80 or older with acute or convalescent COVID-19. Input material: peripheral blood. The chain couples TRBV27 to TRBJ2-1, with 9 bases identical to TRBD2. The DNA of the CDR3 is TGTGCCAGCAGGATAGGTTCGGGTAGTAGCGGGAGTCTAAACAATGAGCAGTTCTTC. As protein: CASRIGSGSSGSLNNEQFF.